This entry is about one TCR beta chain. This specimen belongs to a study of patients and donors after allogeneic stem cell transplantation. Each CDR3 protein is one row after TCRdb ran MiXCR on the RT-PCR reads. In the table there are 800,000 to 1,000,000 distinct CDR3 sequences, approximately 19% of which are singletons. Germline CDR1 LGHDT, CDR2 YNNKEL (reference sequence). V was pared by 7 bases and J by 2 bases, with 17 bases between. The CDR3 has 15 amino acids. J is TRBJ2-5 and V is TRBV3-1, with D tentatively TRBD1 (7 bases). The clonotype was recovered from a human donor who was either an allogeneic HSCT recipient or a stem cell or donor lymphocyte infusion donor (not recorded which). It is not recorded whose cells these are; they may come from a transplant donor. The sample taken for sequencing was blood, either unsorted or a sorted T cell fraction (not recorded which). The CDR3 nucleotides are TGTGCCAGCAAGGCAATTCCAGGGGGGCAAGAGACCCAGTACTTC. Translated: CASKAIPGGQETQYF.